This TCR beta chain was found in a study of shared clonotypes between healthy human individuals. Study-wide results and limits: The study found lower generation probabilities in non-shared clonotypes than in those shared by all four donors.

Each cell subset's genomic DNA was divided evenly among several immunoSEQ plates. Using 200 ng DNA, 30,000 or so T cell genomes, the sorted-subset replicate PCRs were run. As originally analysed: In the immunoSEQ data, sequences were junction-only and lacked quality scores, so filtering differed. Libraries were prepared by immunoSEQ multiplex PCR; TCRdb keeps only in-frame clonotypes and omits some of them. V and J calls and clone size are given by that table; D and trimming were obtained from the DNA. The sample holds approximately 600,000 clones; approximately 95% are singletons and the top ten take over 0.1%. CD45RO-negative, CCR7-selected cells formed the naive CD8 fraction, which excluded terminally differentiated effector memory CD45RA+ cells. Notes on this clone: The antigen is undetermined.

This CDR3 is 15 amino acids long. The ends were cut back, 2 bases at V and 7 bases at J, with 17 bases in the middle. The V gene's germline CDR1 is MDHEN and CDR2 SYDVKM. The clonotype comes from a woman aged 25 to 39 in good health. Source material: naive CD8+ T cells sorted from blood. The J gene is TRBJ1-1, the V gene TRBV28; D is unclear. CDR3 in DNA: TGTGCCAGCAGTTTAGAGGGTTGGGCAACCGGTGAAGCTTTCTTT. This translates into CASSLEGWATGEAFF.